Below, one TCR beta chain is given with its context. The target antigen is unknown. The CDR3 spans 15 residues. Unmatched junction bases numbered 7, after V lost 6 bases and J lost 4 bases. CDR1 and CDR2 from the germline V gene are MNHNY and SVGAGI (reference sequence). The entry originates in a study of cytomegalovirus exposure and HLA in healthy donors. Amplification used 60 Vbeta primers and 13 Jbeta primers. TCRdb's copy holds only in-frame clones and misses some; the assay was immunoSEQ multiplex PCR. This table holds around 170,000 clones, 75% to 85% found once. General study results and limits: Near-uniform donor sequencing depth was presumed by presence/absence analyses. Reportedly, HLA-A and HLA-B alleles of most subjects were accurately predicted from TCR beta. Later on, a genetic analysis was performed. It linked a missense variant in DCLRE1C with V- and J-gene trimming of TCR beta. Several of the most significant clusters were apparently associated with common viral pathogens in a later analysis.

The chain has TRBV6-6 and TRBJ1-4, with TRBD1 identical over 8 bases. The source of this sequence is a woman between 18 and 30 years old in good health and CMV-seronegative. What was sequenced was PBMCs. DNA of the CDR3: TGTGCCAGCAGCCCCGACAGGGGTGGTAATGAAAAACTGTTTTTT. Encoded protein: CASSPDRGGNEKLFF.